This T cell receptor beta chain derives from a study of tissue T cells after allogeneic stem cell transplantation. Overall study results and limits: Within patients, tissue anatomy strongly shaped TCR repertoire composition.

Germline V lookup: CDR1 NSHNY, CDR2 SYGAGN. The CDR3 covers 13 residues. Trimming left V 0 bases short and J 3 bases short, with 5 bases between. The assay was immunoSEQ multiplex PCR, and TCRdb's table has in-frame clones only and misses some. Among tens of thousands of clones listed, 55% to 80% were seen once. Details on this clone: Its antigen is unidentified. Gene names are mouse gene names. Read data end 1 residue before the CDR3 end; the end is taken from the germline J gene.

The TCR was taken from a female BALB/c mouse in good health. Mice of this strain are of MHC haplotype H2-d. V gene TRBV13-1 combines with J gene TRBJ2-5; no reliable D call. Sequenced input: spleen. The CDR3 is CASSDELQDTQYF. Incomplete CDR3 DNA: TGTGCCAGCAGTGATGAGCTACAAGACACCCAGTAC.